Below, one TCR beta chain is given with its context. This specimen belongs to a study of blood T cell repertoires in COVID-19. Study summary: The samples span acute and convalescent COVID-19 from the United States, Italy and Spain. Sample material is recorded as cDNA or gDNA derived from T cells, B-cell-depleted T cells, or PBMCs.

Per the original data handling: Amplification with reference gene primers provided the estimates of nucleated cell counts. Sequencing used immunoSEQ multiplex PCR; TCRdb keeps in-frame clones, though not all of them. That table gives V, J and clone size, and the DNA gave D and trimming. This table holds over 90,000 clones, about 86% found once. The CDR3 contains 15 residues. Trimming removed 1 base at V and 1 base at J, with 8 bases between. Germline V gene data show CDR1 as SEHNR and CDR2 as FQNEAQ (reference sequence). The V and J genes are TRBV7-9 and TRBJ1-3; no clear D gene. Sequencing used peripheral blood. This TCR came from a woman aged 55-75 years in a cohort sampled during active or convalescent COVID-19. For the CDR3, the DNA is TGTGCCAGCAGCTTAGACAGACGGTCTGGAAACACCATATATTTT. Translating gives CASSLDRRSGNTIYF.